The sequence of this T cell receptor (beta chain) was determined in a study of blood T cells in healthy people across ages. Study-level results: Donor CMV status was unknown, possibly confounding expanded clonotype changes. Diversity was estimated from one million T cells, and these estimates were considered underestimates.

The CDR3 has 18 residues. V was trimmed by 0 bases and J by 2 bases, leaving 18 bases between them. The germline V gene encodes CDR1 MGHRA and CDR2 YSYEKL. In its sample, this clonotype was seen a few times. Its antigen is unidentified. Sample-barcoded 5' priming and a J-beta primer mix drove a second PCR of 7 to 11 cycles. Every cDNA molecule carried a tag from a template-switch adaptor bearing 12 random nucleotides. TCRdb used MiXCR to reprocess the 5' RACE reads, holding one entry per CDR3 protein. This sample has roughly 1.4 million distinct CDR3 sequences, with almost 60% found just once. The V gene is TRBV4-1, the J gene TRBJ2-3, with TRBD2 as a possible D gene (6 bases). Sequenced input: blood. The clonotype was recovered from a man younger than 35 in good health. CDR3 sequence: CASSQDFGIAAFTDTQYF. In DNA, the CDR3 is TGCGCCAGCAGCCAAGACTTCGGAATAGCGGCGTTCACAGATACGCAGTATTTT.